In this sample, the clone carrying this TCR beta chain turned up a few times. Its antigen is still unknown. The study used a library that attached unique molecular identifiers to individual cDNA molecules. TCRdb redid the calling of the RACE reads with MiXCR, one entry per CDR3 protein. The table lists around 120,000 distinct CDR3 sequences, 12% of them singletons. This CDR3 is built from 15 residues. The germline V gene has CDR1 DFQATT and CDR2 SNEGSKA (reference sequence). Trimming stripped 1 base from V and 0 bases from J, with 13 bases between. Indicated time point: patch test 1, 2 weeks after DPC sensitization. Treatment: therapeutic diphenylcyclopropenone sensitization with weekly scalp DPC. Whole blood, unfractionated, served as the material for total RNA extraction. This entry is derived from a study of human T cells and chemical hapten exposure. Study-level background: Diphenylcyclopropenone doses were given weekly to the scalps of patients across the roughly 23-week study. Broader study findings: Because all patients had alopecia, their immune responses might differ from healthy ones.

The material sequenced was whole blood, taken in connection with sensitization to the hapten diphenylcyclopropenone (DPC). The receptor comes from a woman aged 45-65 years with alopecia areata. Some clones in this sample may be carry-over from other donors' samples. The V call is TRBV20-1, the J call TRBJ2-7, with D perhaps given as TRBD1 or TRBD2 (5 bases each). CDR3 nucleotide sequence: TGCAGTGCTAGAGTTTGGGACCGTTCCTCCTACGAGCAGTACTTC. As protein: CSARVWDRSSYEQYF.